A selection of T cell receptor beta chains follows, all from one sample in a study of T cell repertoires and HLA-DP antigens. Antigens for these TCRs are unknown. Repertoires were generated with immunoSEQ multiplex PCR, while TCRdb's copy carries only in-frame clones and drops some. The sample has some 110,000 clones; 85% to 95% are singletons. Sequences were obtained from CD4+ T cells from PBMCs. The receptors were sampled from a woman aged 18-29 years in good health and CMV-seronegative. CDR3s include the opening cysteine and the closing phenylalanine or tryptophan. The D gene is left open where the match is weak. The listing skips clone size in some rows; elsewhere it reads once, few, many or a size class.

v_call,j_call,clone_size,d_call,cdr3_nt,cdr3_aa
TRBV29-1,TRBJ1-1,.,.,TGCAGCGTTGAACCATTGCGATTTGGCCCTGAAGCTTTCTTT,CSVEPLRFGPEAFF
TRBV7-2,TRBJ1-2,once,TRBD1,TGTGCCAGCAGCGTAGGCAACCGGGACAGGGGTTATGGCTACACCTTC,CASSVGNRDRGYGYTF
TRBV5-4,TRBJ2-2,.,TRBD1,TGTGCCAGCAGCTTGGCCACAGGGGGCCACGGGGAGCTGTTTTTT,CASSLATGGHGELFF
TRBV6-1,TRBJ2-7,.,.,TGTGCCAGCCTGACCCGGGACGGAAACTACGAGCAGTACTTC,CASLTRDGNYEQYF
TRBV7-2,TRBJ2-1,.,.,TGTGCCAGCAGCTTTCGCCAGGACCCCTACAATGAGCAGTTCTTC,CASSFRQDPYNEQFF
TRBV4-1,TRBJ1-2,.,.,TGCGCCAGCAGCCAAGTGGGGGGGAGGGCTAACTATGGCTACACCTTC,CASSQVGGRANYGYTF
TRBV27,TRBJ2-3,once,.,TGTGCCAGCAGTCCCAGGGGACTTAGCACAGATACGCAGTATTTT,CASSPRGLSTDTQYF
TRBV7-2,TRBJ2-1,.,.,TGTGCCAGCAGCTTAGATGGGGGGTACAATGAGCAGTTCTTC,CASSLDGGYNEQFF
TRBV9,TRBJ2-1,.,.,TGTGCCAGCAGCGTCGAGGCGAATGAGCAGTTCTTC,CASSVEANEQFF
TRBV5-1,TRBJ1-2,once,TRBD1,TGCGCCAGCAGCCCTCGGACAGGGTATGGCTACACCTTC,CASSPRTGYGYTF
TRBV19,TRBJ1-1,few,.,TGTGCCACCCGACTTGAACACAGGAACACTGAAGCTTTCTTT,CATRLEHRNTEAFF
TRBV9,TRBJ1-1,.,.,TGTGCCAGCAGCGTAGACTTATGGGGGACTGAAGCTTTCTTT,CASSVDLWGTEAFF
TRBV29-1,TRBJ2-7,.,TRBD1,TGCAGCGTTGAAAGGCGGACAGGCTACGAGCAGTACTTC,CSVERRTGYEQYF
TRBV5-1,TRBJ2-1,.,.,TGCGCCAGCAGCTTTGGCAGGAACTACAATGAGCAGTTCTTC,CASSFGRNYNEQFF
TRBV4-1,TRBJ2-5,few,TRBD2,TGCGCCAGCAGCCAAGACCTCCTCGCGGGGGGCCAAGAGACCCAGTACTTC,CASSQDLLAGGQETQYF
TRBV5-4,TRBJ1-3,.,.,TGTGCCAGCAGCTTGGAACATGGTAATAGTAGAGCCATATATTTT,CASSLEHGNSRAIYF
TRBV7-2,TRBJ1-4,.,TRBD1,TGTGCCAGCAGCCGCGACAGGGGGAGAGAAAAACTGTTTTTT,CASSRDRGREKLFF
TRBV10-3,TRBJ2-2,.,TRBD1,TGTGCCATCAGTGGTTATACAGGGGGGAACACCGGGGAGCTGTTTTTT,CAISGYTGGNTGELFF
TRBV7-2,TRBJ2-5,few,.,TGTGCCAGCAGCTGGGTCGGGGAGACCCAGTACTTC,CASSWVGETQYF
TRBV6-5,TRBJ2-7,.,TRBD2,TGTGCCAGCACCCAACACTCGGGAGGCAACTACGAGCAGTACTTC,CASTQHSGGNYEQYF
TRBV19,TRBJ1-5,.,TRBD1,TGTGCCAGTATCCCTTCGGGACAGGGGAGCAATCAGCCCCAGCATTTT,CASIPSGQGSNQPQHF
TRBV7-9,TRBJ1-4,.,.,TGTGCCAGCAGCTTAGGGGGAGGGACCGATACTAATGAAAAACTGTTTTTT,CASSLGGGTDTNEKLFF
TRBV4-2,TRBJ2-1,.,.,TGTGCCAGCAGCCAGGCCTTGGGGGGGGGCCCTGCTGAGCAGTTCTTC,CASSQALGGGPAEQFF
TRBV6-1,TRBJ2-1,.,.,TGTGCCAGCAGTGAAGTTACTAGTTGGAACAATGAGCAGTTCTTC,CASSEVTSWNNEQFF
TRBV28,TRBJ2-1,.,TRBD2,TGTGCCAGCAGTGGGACTAGTGGTGAGCAGTTCTTC,CASSGTSGEQFF
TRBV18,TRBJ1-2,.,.,TGTGCCAGCTCCCCCGGGGATCGGGTCGGATCGTTCTATGGCTACACCTTC,CASSPGDRVGSFYGYTF
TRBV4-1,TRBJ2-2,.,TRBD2,TGCGCCAGCAGCCAAGATCTAGCGGCACCGAACACCGGGGAGCTGTTTTTT,CASSQDLAAPNTGELFF
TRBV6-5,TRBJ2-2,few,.,TGTGCCAGCAGGGGGGGTGGCACCGGGGAGCTGTTTTTT,CASRGGGTGELFF
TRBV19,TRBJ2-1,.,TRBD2,TGTGCCAGCAGCCGCGGACTAGCGGGAGCGCGGGAGCAGTTCTTC,CASSRGLAGAREQFF
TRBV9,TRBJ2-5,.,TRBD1,TGTGCCAGCAGCGACGACAGGGGGTTAGAGACCCAGTACTTC,CASSDDRGLETQYF
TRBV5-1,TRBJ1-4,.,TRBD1,TGCGCCAGCAGCCCCGCAGGGGGTGGGGGTAATGAAAAACTGTTTTTT,CASSPAGGGGNEKLFF
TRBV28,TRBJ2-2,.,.,TGTGCCAGCAGTACGATCGTGCCCGGGGAGCTGTTTTTT,CASSTIVPGELFF
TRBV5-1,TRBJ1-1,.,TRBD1,TGCGCCAGCAGCTTTGCTGGGACAGGGGGAACTTTCTTT,CASSFAGTGGTFF
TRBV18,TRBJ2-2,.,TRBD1,TGTGCCAGCTCATTGGGGACAGGAGTCACCGGGGAGCTGTTTTTT,CASSLGTGVTGELFF
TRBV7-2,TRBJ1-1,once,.,TGTGCCAGCAGCTTAGCGCGGGCCCGCACTGAAGCTTTCTTT,CASSLARARTEAFF
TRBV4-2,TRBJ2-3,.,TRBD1,TGTGCCAGCAGCCAAGCGGCCGGGACAGCTAGCACAGATACGCAGTATTTT,CASSQAAGTASTDTQYF
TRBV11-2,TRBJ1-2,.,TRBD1,TGTGCCAGCAGCTTAGGGCAGGGGGTAGTCTATGGCTACACCTTC,CASSLGQGVVYGYTF
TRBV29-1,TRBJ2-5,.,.,TGCAGCGTTGATCAGGGTCCGGAGACCCAGTACTTC,CSVDQGPETQYF
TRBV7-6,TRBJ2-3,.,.,TGTGCCAGCAGCCTCCAAGGGCCAGATACGCAGTATTTT,CASSLQGPDTQYF
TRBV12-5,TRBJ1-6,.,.,TGTGCTAGTGGACGTGGGGGACGGCACTATAATTCACCCCTCCACTTT,CASGRGGRHYNSPLHF
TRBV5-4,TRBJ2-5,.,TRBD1,TGTGCCAGCAGCTTGGCCAGGGGGCAGGAGACCCAGTACTTC,CASSLARGQETQYF
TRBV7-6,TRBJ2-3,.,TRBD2,TGTGCCAGCAGCTTCCCATTGACTAGCGAAAGCACAGATACGCAGTATTTT,CASSFPLTSESTDTQYF
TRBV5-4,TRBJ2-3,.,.,TGTGCCAGCAGCTCAAAAGACCCTCAGACCACAGATACGCAGTATTTT,CASSSKDPQTTDTQYF
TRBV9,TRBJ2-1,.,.,TGTGCCAGCAGCGTAGGAGCGATAGCCTACAATGAGCAGTTCTTC,CASSVGAIAYNEQFF
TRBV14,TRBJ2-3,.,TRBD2,TGTGCCAGCAGCCGGAACCAGGGCGGGAGGTCAGATACGCAGTATTTT,CASSRNQGGRSDTQYF
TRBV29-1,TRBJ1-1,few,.,TGCAGCGTTGAACGCAGCATGAACACTGAAGCTTTCTTT,CSVERSMNTEAFF
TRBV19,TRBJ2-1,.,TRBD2,TGTGCCAGTAGTATCCGGACTAGCGGGGCAGATGAGCAGTTCTTC,CASSIRTSGADEQFF
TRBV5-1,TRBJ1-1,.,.,TGCGCCAGCAGGTGGGGAACGGACAACACTGAAGCTTTCTTT,CASRWGTDNTEAFF
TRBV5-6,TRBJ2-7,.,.,TGTGCCAGCAGCGGGGGGCCTAAGTACTACGAGCAGTACTTC,CASSGGPKYYEQYF
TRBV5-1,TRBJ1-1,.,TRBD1,TGCGCCAGCAGCATATGGACAGGGAGTTTGAACACTGAAGCTTTCTTT,CASSIWTGSLNTEAFF
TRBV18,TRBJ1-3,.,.,TGTGCCAGCTCACGAGGGCTTAGCTCTGGAAACACCATATATTTT,CASSRGLSSGNTIYF
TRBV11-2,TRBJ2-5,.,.,TGTGCCAGCAGCTCGGGATTACAAGAGACCCAGTACTTC,CASSSGLQETQYF
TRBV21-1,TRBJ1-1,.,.,TGTGCCAGCAGCAAGTTCGGGACAGGCGACACTGAAGCTTTCTTT,CASSKFGTGDTEAFF
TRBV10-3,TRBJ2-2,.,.,TGTGCCATCAGTGGGCTACGGGTAGGCACCGGGGAGCTGTTTTTT,CAISGLRVGTGELFF